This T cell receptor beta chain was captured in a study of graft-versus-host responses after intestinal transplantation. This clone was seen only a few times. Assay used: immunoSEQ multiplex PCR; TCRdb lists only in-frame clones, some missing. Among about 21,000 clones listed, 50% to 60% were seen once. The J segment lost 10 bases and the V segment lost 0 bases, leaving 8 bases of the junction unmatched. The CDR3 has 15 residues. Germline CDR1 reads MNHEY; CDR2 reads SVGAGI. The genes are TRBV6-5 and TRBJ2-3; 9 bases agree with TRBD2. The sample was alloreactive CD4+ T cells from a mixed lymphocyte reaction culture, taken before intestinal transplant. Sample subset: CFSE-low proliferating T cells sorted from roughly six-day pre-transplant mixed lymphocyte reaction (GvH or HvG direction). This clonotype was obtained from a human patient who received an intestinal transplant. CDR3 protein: CASSYSGRGGEAQYF. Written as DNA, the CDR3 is TGTGCCAGCAGTTACTCGGGGCGGGGGGGAGAAGCGCAGTATTTT.